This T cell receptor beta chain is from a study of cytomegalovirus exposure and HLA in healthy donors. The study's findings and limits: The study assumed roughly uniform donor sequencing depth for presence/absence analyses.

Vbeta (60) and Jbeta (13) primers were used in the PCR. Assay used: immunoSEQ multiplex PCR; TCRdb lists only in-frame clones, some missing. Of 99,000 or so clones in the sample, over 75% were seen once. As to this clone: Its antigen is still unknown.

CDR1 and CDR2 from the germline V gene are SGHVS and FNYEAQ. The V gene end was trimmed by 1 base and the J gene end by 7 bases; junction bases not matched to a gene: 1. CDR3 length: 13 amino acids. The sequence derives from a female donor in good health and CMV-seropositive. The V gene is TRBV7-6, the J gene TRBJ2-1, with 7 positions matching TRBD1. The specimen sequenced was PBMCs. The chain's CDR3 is CASSLGQGNEQFF. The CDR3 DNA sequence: TGTGCCAGCAGCTTAGGACAGGGAAATGAGCAGTTCTTC.